Reported below is one T cell receptor (beta chain). Authors' analysis steps: Filtering was not the same, since immunoSEQ gave junction-only sequences without quality scores. Sequenced by immunoSEQ multiplex PCR; TCRdb stores in-frame clones only, minus some. Clonal size and the V and J genes are those of that table, whereas D and trimming came from the DNA. The repertoire holds more than 850,000 clones, approximately 78% seen once, with approximately 0.52% in the top ten. Both subsets, CD45RA+ naive and CD45RA-negative memory, were split from the CD4+ cells. This entry comes from a study of shared clonotypes between healthy human individuals. Material: memory CD4+ T cells from PBMCs. Subset of the sample: CD45RA-negative fraction. The receptor was derived from a man younger than 35 in good health. Some clones in this sample may be carry-over from other donors' samples.

Written as DNA, the CDR3 is TGTGCCAGCAGCTTATATGGGGTTTCCTACGAGCAGTACTTC. Translating it yields CASSLYGVSYEQYF. The genes are TRBV7-2 and TRBJ2-7, with no clear D. Germline assignment: CDR1 SGHTA and CDR2 FQGNSA. This CDR3 has 14 amino acids. The V and J ends lost 2 bases and 1 base respectively, with 9 bases between them.